This TCR beta chain was found in a study of cytomegalovirus exposure and HLA in healthy donors. General observations from the study: Researchers reported in a later analysis that a missense DCLRE1C variant was tied to TCR beta V- and J-gene trimming.

Primers included in the PCR were 60 Vbeta and 13 Jbeta primers. The repertoire was sequenced with immunoSEQ multiplex PCR; TCRdb's copy has only in-frame clones and lacks some. The table records 80,000 to 130,000 clones, roughly four fifths of them present only once. As for this clone: Its antigen is undetermined.

After removal of 2 bases from V and 4 bases from J, the junction contained 6 bases not matched to a gene. CDR1 and CDR2 (germline): MGHRA, YSYEKL. This CDR3 is 16 amino acids long. The specimen was PBMCs. The gene calls are TRBV4-1 and TRBJ2-3, with TRBD2 identical over 10 bases. This receptor was identified in a male donor in good health and CMV-seropositive. CDR3 amino acids: CASSQTSGGAPDTQYF. The DNA for the CDR3 is TGCGCCAGCAGCCAAACCAGCGGGGGGGCCCCAGATACGCAGTATTTT.